This T cell receptor (beta chain) was sequenced in a study of T cell changes during pregnancy in multiple sclerosis. Germline V gene sequence: CDR1 SGDLS, CDR2 YYNGEE. Between the trimmed V and J ends, which lost 5 bases and 2 bases, there was a span of 13 bases. CDR3 length equals 15 residues. Some clones are missing from TCRdb's copy, which holds only in-frame ones; the method was immunoSEQ multiplex PCR. The sample lists approximately 50,000 clones; around 91% were seen once. This specimen was peripheral blood, taken in the third trimester of pregnancy. V is TRBV9 and J is TRBJ1-4, with D possibly being TRBD1 (6 bases). The sequence was collected from a female donor in good health, enrolled as a control in a pregnancy study. CDR3 protein: CASSGGGQTNEKLFF. Written as DNA, the CDR3 is TGTGCCAGCAGTGGGGGGGGGCAGACTAATGAAAAACTGTTTTTT.